Following are 15 T cell receptor beta chains from one sample sequenced in a study of blood T cell repertoires in COVID-19. Here immunoSEQ multiplex PCR was the method, and the copy in TCRdb shows in-frame clones only, minus some. The sample lists roughly 240,000 clones; 88% were seen once. Material: PBMCs or T cells enriched from blood (not recorded which). All receptors come from a middle-aged woman with acute COVID-19.

This clone was observed once. This chain links TRBV12-5 with TRBJ1-6; 9 nucleotides match TRBD1. Losses at the gene ends were 5 bases for V and 6 bases for J; bases not matched to a gene: 8. Germline CDR1 is LGHNT and CDR2 is FRNRAP. The CDR3 is 16 amino acids. CDR3 bases: TGTGCTAGTGGTCCCGGGACAGGGTGGAGTAATTCACCCCTCCACTTT. It codes for CASGPGTGWSNSPLHF.

J is TRBJ1-4 and V is TRBV7-8; 7 nucleotides line up with TRBD1. The CDR3 totals 14 residues. Germline-derived CDR1 and CDR2 are SGHVS and FQNEAQ. V shed 4 bases and J 7 bases; nucleotides not matched to a gene: 6. This chain's CDR3 is CASSYQGGSEKLFF. The CDR3, as DNA: TGTGCCAGCAGCTACCAGGGGGGTTCTGAAAAACTGTTTTTT. Full variable domain (missing parts from reference TRBV7-8 and TRBJ1-4): GAGVSQSPRYKVAKRGQDVALRCDPISGHVSLFWYQQALGQGPEFLTYFQNEAQLDKSGLPSDRFFAERPEGSVSTLKIQRTQQEDSAVYLCASSYQGGSEKLFFGSGTQLSVL.

This rearrangement joins TRBV2 to TRBJ1-2, with D tentatively TRBD1 (5 bases). V dropped 5 bases and J dropped 2 bases, with 12 bases sitting between them. Germline V gene lookup returns CDR1 SNHLY and CDR2 FYNNEI. The length of the CDR3 is 14 residues. DNA of the CDR3: TGTGCCAGCAGTCTAGACAGCCTGAACTATGGCTACACCTTC. Its protein product is CASSLDSLNYGYTF. The variable domain in full, with the rest retrieved from reference TRBV2 and TRBJ1-2, is EPEVTQTPSHQVTQMGQEVILRCVPISNHLYFYWYRQILGQKVEFLVSFYNNEISEKSEIFDDQFSVERPDGSNFTLKIRSTKLEDSAMYFCASSLDSLNYGYTFGSGTRLTVV.

The chain carries TRBV24-1 and TRBJ1-2, with 9 bases matching TRBD1. This CDR3 comprises 14 residues. In germline, CDR1 is KGHDR, CDR2 SFDVKD. Trimming removed 2 bases from V and 6 bases from J; junction bases left unmatched: 3. The DNA for the CDR3 is TGTGCCACCAGTGATTCCCGACAGGGGGATGGCTACACCTTC. Its protein product is CATSDSRQGDGYTF.

The chain employs TRBV2 and TRBJ2-1, with TRBD2 matching 10 bases. CDR1 is SNHLY and CDR2 is FYNNEI in the germline V gene. V trimming: 6 bases; J trimming: 0 bases; junction bases outside the gene matches: 5. This CDR3 comprises 16 residues. The CDR3 region has the DNA TGTGCCAGCAGCCTAGCGGGGGTAAGCTCCTACAATGAGCAGTTCTTC. Protein sequence: CASSLAGVSSYNEQFF. The full variable domain, completed using reference TRBV2 and TRBJ2-1, is EPEVTQTPSHQVTQMGQEVILRCVPISNHLYFYWYRQILGQKVEFLVSFYNNEISEKSEIFDDQFSVERPDGSNFTLKIRSTKLEDSAMYFCASSLAGVSSYNEQFFGPGTRLTVL.

The rearrangement uses TRBV5-1 and TRBJ2-2; 8 bases are shared with TRBD1. The CDR3 contains 13 residues. The V gene's germline CDR1 is SGHRS and CDR2 YFSETQ. Germline trimming cut 4 bases from V and 7 bases from J; bases unmatched to any gene: 3. CDR3 coding DNA: TGCGCCAGCAGCAAAGGACAGGGCGGGGAGCTGTTTTTT. Amino acids: CASSKGQGGELFF.

The chain joins TRBV19 to TRBJ2-2; tentative D call: TRBD1 (6 bases). The CDR3 length is 15 residues. V was shortened by 6 bases and J by 4 bases, with 15 bases between the two germline ends. The V gene's germline CDR1 is LNHDA and CDR2 SQIVND (reference sequence). As DNA, the CDR3 is TGTGCCAGTAGGGTGGGCAGGGGTTTCACCGGGGAGCTGTTTTTT. As protein: CASRVGRGFTGELFF.

Details on this clone: The same CDR3 is also encoded by other DNA sequences in this sample. This chain connects TRBV5-4 to TRBJ1-2; D is unresolved. V was clipped by 2 bases and J by 7 bases, with 9 bases between them. Per the germline V gene, CDR1 is SGHNT and CDR2 is YYREEE (reference sequence). This CDR3 contains 12 residues. The CDR3 sequence is CASSLGRSGYTF. The CDR3 coding sequence is TGTGCCAGCAGCTTAGGGAGGAGTGGCTACACCTTC.

J is TRBJ2-3 and V is TRBV19, with 9 nucleotides matching TRBD1. The trim removed 6 bases at V and 1 base at J, leaving 5 bases unmatched. The CDR3 loop spans 15 amino acids. Germline V gives CDR1 LNHDA, CDR2 SQIVND (reference sequence). This chain's CDR3 is CASRNRDRGTDTQYF. The CDR3 DNA is TGTGCCAGTAGGAACCGGGACAGGGGCACAGATACGCAGTATTTT.

The chain couples TRBV13 to TRBJ1-6; TRBD1 matches at 7 bases. This CDR3 has 14 residues. Germline V gene sequence: CDR1 PRHDT, CDR2 FYEKMQ (reference sequence). V gave up 5 bases and J gave up 10 bases; unmatched junction bases: 8. This chain's CDR3 is CASSGRQGGSPLHF. In DNA form, the CDR3 reads TGTGCCAGCAGCGGCAGACAGGGTGGATCACCCCTCCACTTT.

The chain carries TRBV4-3 and TRBJ1-3, with TRBD1 as a possible D gene (5 bases). V gave up 1 base and J gave up 8 bases, with 12 bases separating them. Germline CDR1 LGHNA, CDR2 YSLEER. This CDR3 spans 14 amino acids. The CDR3 DNA reads TGCGCCAGCAGCCAAGCGGGGGTCGGACACACCATATATTTT. This sequence encodes CASSQAGVGHTIYF.

The V gene is TRBV5-4, the J gene TRBJ1-1; D is possibly TRBD1 (5 bases). Germline loops: CDR1 SGHNT, CDR2 YYREEE (reference sequence). With 1 base removed from V and 3 bases from J, the gap between germline ends came to 13 bases. This CDR3 has 15 residues. The CDR3 is CASSLWQGKDTEAFF. CDR3 in DNA: TGTGCCAGCAGCTTGTGGCAGGGCAAGGACACTGAAGCTTTCTTT.

For the CDR3, the DNA is TGTGCCAGCAGCTTGGTTTTCGGGACAGTGGGCTCCTACGAGCAGTACTTC. Encoded protein: CASSLVFGTVGSYEQYF. V usage is TRBV5-8 and J usage is TRBJ2-7; 7 bases map to TRBD1. This CDR3 comprises 17 residues. CDR1 is SGHTS, CDR2 YDEGEE, per germline. Germline trimming cut 0 bases from V and 0 bases from J; bases unmatched to any gene: 9.

This sequence joins TRBV6-2 or TRBV6-3 and TRBJ1-1; 8 bases are a match to TRBD1. The CDR3 is made up of 13 amino acids. CDR1 is MNHEY, CDR2 SVGEGT, per germline. With 6 bases clipped from V and 4 bases from J, the junction kept 4 bases outside the gene matches. The CDR3 loop is CASSPDRGTEAFF. The CDR3 nucleotides are TGTGCCAGCAGCCCTGACAGGGGCACTGAAGCTTTCTTT.

This chain connects TRBV25-1 to TRBJ2-2; 9 bases fit TRBD1. The ends lost 2 bases at V and 5 bases at J; junction bases unmatched: 3. This CDR3 comprises 15 residues. Per the germline V gene, CDR1 is MGHDK and CDR2 is SYGVNS. Here the CDR3 reads CASSEVTGGTGELFF. The CDR3 DNA reads TGTGCCAGCAGTGAAGTGACAGGGGGTACCGGGGAGCTGTTTTTT.